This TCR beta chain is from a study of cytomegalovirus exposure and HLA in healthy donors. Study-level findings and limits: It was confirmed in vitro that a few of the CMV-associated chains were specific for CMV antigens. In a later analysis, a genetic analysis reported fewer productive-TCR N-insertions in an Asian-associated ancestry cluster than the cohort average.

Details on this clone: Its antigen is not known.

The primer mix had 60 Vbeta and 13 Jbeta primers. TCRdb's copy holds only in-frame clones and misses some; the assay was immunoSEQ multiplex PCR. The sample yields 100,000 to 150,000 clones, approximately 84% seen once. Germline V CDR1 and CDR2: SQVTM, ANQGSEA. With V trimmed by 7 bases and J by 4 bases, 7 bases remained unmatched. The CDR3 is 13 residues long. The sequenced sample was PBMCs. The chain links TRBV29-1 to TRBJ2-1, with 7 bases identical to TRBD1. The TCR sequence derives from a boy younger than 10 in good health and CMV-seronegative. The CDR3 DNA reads TGCAGCGCGACTGGGACAGCATACAATGAGCAGTTCTTC. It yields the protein CSATGTAYNEQFF.